This is a list of T cell receptor beta chains from one sample in a study of blood T cell repertoires in COVID-19. Profiled with immunoSEQ multiplex PCR; TCRdb holds only in-frame clones, not every one. The sample records 90,000 to 100,000 clones, approximately 90% being singletons. The source material was peripheral blood. Receptor source: a man between 65 and 79 years old with acute or convalescent COVID-19. Each CDR3 is given with its conserved first and last residue. D genes are given only for firm matches. Clone size is shown for a subset of rows, as once, few, many or a class of expanded clone.

d_gene	v_gene	j_gene	abundance	CDR3nt	CDR3aa
NA	TRBV2	TRBJ1-3	NA	TGTTCAATCTTGGGGGGACTCGGCGGAAACACCATATATTTT	CSILGGLGGNTIYF
NA	TRBV5-1	TRBJ2-3	NA	TGCGCCAGCAGCTTGATTACTCTCTCCCCCGATACGCAGTATTTT	CASSLITLSPDTQYF
NA	TRBV7-6	TRBJ1-1	few	TGTGCCAGCAGCCCGACAGGAATGAACACTGAAGCTTTCTTT	CASSPTGMNTEAFF
NA	TRBV7-9	TRBJ2-3	few	TGTGCCAGCAGTTCAGGGTCTGGAGAGACAGATACGCAGTATTTT	CASSSGSGETDTQYF
TRBD1	TRBV2	TRBJ1-2	NA	TGTGCCAGCAGTCGGACAGGGGGCAATGGCTACACCTTC	CASSRTGGNGYTF
TRBD1	TRBV5-4	TRBJ2-7	NA	TGTGCCAGCAGCCAGGACAGGGATAGGCAGTACTTC	CASSQDRDRQYF
NA	TRBV6-5	TRBJ1-3	NA	TGTGCCAGCAAGTCGACAGGAGACTCTGGAAACACCATATATTTT	CASKSTGDSGNTIYF
NA	TRBV3-1/TRBV3-2	TRBJ1-1	NA	TGTGCCAGCAGCCAAATCGGGGACACTGAAGCTTTCTTT	CASSQIGDTEAFF
NA	TRBV7-9	TRBJ1-4	NA	TGTGCCAGCAGCTTAGGCCAGGGCATTGAAAAACTGTTTTTT	CASSLGQGIEKLFF
NA	TRBV14	TRBJ1-2	few	TGTGCCAGCAGCCAAGAAGGTTGGCGGGAAAACTATGGCTACACCTTC	CASSQEGWRENYGYTF
NA	TRBV5-1	TRBJ2-7	NA	TGCGCCAGCAGCCCGGTCCCATCCTACGAGCAGTACTTC	CASSPVPSYEQYF
NA	TRBV29-1	TRBJ1-3	NA	TGCAGCGCACTGTGGACAGTTGGAAACACCATATATTTT	CSALWTVGNTIYF
TRBD1	TRBV3-1/TRBV3-2	TRBJ1-2	NA	TGTGCCAGCAGCCCCCGCCCGGGACAGGGGGCGGGGGGCTACACCTTC	CASSPRPGQGAGGYTF
TRBD1	TRBV7-9	TRBJ1-3	once	TGTGCCAGCAGCCCACGACAGGGCTCTGGAAACACCATATATTTT	CASSPRQGSGNTIYF
NA	TRBV19	TRBJ1-6	NA	TGTGCCAGCTCCGAGAGCTCCTATAATTCACCCCTCCACTTT	CASSESSYNSPLHF
NA	TRBV27	TRBJ1-2	NA	TGTGCCAGCAGTTTATTCAGGGACATAGCTAACTATGGCTACACCTTC	CASSLFRDIANYGYTF
TRBD2	TRBV4-2	TRBJ2-3	NA	TGTGCCAGCAGCCAAGATAATGGTGGACTAGCGGGGAGTACAGATACGCAGTATTTT	CASSQDNGGLAGSTDTQYF
NA	TRBV5-1	TRBJ1-4	NA	TGCGCCAGCAGCTTGGCCGGGGTTGAGGAAAAACTGTTTTTT	CASSLAGVEEKLFF
TRBD1	TRBV6-5	TRBJ1-2	NA	TGTGCCAGCAGCCTAGGACAGGTCTATGGCTACACCTTC	CASSLGQVYGYTF
NA	TRBV5-1	TRBJ1-2	NA	TGCGCCAGCAGCCCGGGAGTTAACTATGGCTACACCTTC	CASSPGVNYGYTF
NA	TRBV25-1	TRBJ1-6	few	TGTGCCAGCAGTCCCGGGAATAATTCACCCCTCCACTTT	CASSPGNNSPLHF
NA	TRBV5-6	TRBJ1-2	NA	TGTGCCAGCAGCCTACCCGGTTCCTATGGCTACACCTTC	CASSLPGSYGYTF
TRBD1	TRBV10-1	TRBJ1-1	NA	TGCGCCAGCAAATCCGGGACAGGGTCCACTGAAGCTTTCTTT	CASKSGTGSTEAFF
NA	TRBV7-9	TRBJ2-3	NA	TGTGCCAGCATGGGCAGTTGGGCAGATACGCAGTATTTT	CASMGSWADTQYF
NA	TRBV7-9	TRBJ2-5	NA	TGTGCCAGCAGCTTGGTGGGGGGGCTGGAGACCCAGTACTTC	CASSLVGGLETQYF
TRBD1	TRBV11-2	TRBJ1-4	NA	TGTGCCAGCAGCTTAGCTGGGACAGCAGCAACTAATGAAAAACTGTTTTTT	CASSLAGTAATNEKLFF
NA	TRBV9	TRBJ1-4	NA	TGTGCCAGCAGCTCCGACGGAGCCTCTAATGAAAAACTGTTTTTT	CASSSDGASNEKLFF
NA	TRBV7-9	TRBJ2-5	NA	TGTGCCAGCAGCCCGATCGGGGAGACCCAGTACTTC	CASSPIGETQYF
NA	TRBV5-5	TRBJ1-6	NA	TGTGCCAGCAGCTTGGAAACGGGGATCCCATATAATTCACCCCTCCACTTT	CASSLETGIPYNSPLHF
TRBD2	TRBV10-1	TRBJ2-3	NA	TGCGCCAACCCGAACGATTTAGCGGGGGGGCCAGATACGCAGTATTTT	CANPNDLAGGPDTQYF